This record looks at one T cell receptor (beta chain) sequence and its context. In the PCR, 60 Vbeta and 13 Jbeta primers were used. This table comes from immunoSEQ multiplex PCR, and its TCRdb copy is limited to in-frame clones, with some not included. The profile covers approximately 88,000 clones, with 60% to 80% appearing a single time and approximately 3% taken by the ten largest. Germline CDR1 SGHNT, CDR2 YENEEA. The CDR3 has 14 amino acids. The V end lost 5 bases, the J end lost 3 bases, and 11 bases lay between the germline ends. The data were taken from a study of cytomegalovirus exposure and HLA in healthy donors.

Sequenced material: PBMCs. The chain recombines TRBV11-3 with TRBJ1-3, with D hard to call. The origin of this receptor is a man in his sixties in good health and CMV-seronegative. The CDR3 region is CASSPGGLGNTIYF. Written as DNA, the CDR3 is TGTGCCAGCAGCCCCGGCGGACTTGGAAACACCATATATTTT.